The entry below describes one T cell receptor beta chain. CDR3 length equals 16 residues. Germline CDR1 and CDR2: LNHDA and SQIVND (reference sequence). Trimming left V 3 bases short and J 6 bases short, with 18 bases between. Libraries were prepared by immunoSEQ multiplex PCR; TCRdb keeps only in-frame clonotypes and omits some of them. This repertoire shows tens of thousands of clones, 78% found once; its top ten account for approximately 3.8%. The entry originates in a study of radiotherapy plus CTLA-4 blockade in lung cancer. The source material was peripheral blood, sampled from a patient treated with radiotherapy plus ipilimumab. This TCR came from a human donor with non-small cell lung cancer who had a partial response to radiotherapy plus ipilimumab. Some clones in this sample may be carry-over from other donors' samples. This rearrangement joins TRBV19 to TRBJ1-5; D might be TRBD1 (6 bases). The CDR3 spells CASSMAYPGVGQPQHF. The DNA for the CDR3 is TGTGCCAGTAGTATGGCTTACCCAGGGGTAGGTCAGCCCCAGCATTTT.